This T cell receptor (beta chain) was obtained from a study of neurological immune-mediated disorders. TCRdb re-derived calls from the 5' RACE reads in MiXCR, one entry per CDR3 protein. Seen here are around 56,000 distinct CDR3 sequences, 24% observed once, and the top ten hold 3.5% to 5.5%. Time point denoted: technical triplicate 2. There are 12 residues in the CDR3. J was trimmed by 5 bases and V by 11 bases; bases with no gene match: 7. Germline values: CDR1 MDHEN, CDR2 SYDVKM. The sequence was obtained from a man in his sixties with HTLV-1-associated myelopathy (HAM/TSP). The sample was PBMCs. This rearrangement joins TRBV28 to TRBJ2-3; 7 bases agree with TRBD2. DNA for the CDR3: TGTGCCCTGGGAGGCGGGAGAGATACGCAGTATTTT. Amino acid sequence: CALGGGRDTQYF.